The 18 T cell receptor beta chains in this list originate from one sample, sequenced in a study of early T cells in non-severe SARS-CoV-2 infection. TCRdb called the 5' RACE reads again in MiXCR, with one record for every CDR3 protein. Of some 52,000 distinct CDR3 sequences listed, just over 8% are singletons. Specimen: whole blood. The receptors were gathered from an adult who was a healthcare worker with PCR-confirmed SARS-CoV-2 infection or an uninfected control (not recorded which).

This clonotype occurred a few times. The chain joins TRBV7-3 to TRBJ2-1; 9 bases map to TRBD1. Looked up from germline, CDR1 is SGHTA and CDR2 is FQGTGA. V shed 0 bases and J 7 bases; nucleotides not matched to a gene: 4. CDR3 size: 15 residues. In DNA, the CDR3 is TGTGCCAGCAGCTTAACCGGGACAGGGAAAAATGAGCAGTTCTTC. Encoded protein: CASSLTGTGKNEQFF.

This clonotype has at least ten counts. The chain joins TRBV28 to TRBJ2-3; weak D call: TRBD2 (6 bases). Trimming shortened V by 3 bases and J by 0 bases, and 10 bases separated the two germline ends. CDR3 length: 15 amino acids. Germline values: CDR1 MDHEN, CDR2 SYDVKM. CDR3 in amino acids: CASSFAGISTDTQYF. In DNA form, the CDR3 reads TGTGCCAGCAGTTTCGCGGGGATCAGCACAGATACGCAGTATTTT.

This clonotype was picked up many times. The CDR3 DNA follows: TGTGCCAGCAGCTCCACAGGGATGGCGAACACTGAAGCTTTCTTT. Translated, it gives CASSSTGMANTEAFF. The rearrangement joins TRBV7-2 to TRBJ1-1; tentative D call: TRBD1 (6 bases). Deletions cut 4 bases from V and 1 base from J, with 13 bases between. CDR1 is SGHTA, CDR2 FQGNSA, per germline. The CDR3 contains 15 residues. The variable domain in full, completed from reference TRBV7-2 and TRBJ1-1, reads GAGVSQSPSNKVTEKGKDVELRCDPISGHTALYWYRQSLGQGLEFLIYFQGNSAPDKSGLPSDRFSAERTGGSVSTLTIQRTQQEDSAVYLCASSSTGMANTEAFFGQGTRLTVV.

The CDR3: CASGPSITRDTQYF. CDR3 DNA sequence: TGTGCTAGTGGTCCGTCAATCACAAGGGATACGCAGTATTTT. The chain combines TRBV12-5 with TRBJ2-3; D gene uncertain. The V end was cut by 5 bases, the J end by 6 bases, with 15 bases between. The CDR3 runs to 14 residues. Per the germline V gene, CDR1 is LGHNT and CDR2 is FRNRAP.

In its sample, this clonotype was seen once. The V call is TRBV3-1, the J call TRBJ1-4, with no clear D. Per the germline V gene, CDR1 is LGHDT and CDR2 is YNNKEL (reference sequence). This CDR3 has 13 residues. The V and J ends lost 4 bases and 8 bases respectively, with 11 bases between them. This CDR3 reads CASSPRGREKLFF. In nucleotides, the CDR3 is TGTGCCAGCAGCCCCCGCGGACGGGAAAAACTGTTTTTT.

CDR3 loop: CASSQVRGLGRTINYGYTF. The DNA for the CDR3 is TGCGCCAGCAGCCAAGTTCGAGGATTGGGGCGTACAATTAACTATGGCTACACCTTC. The chain links TRBV4-1 to TRBJ1-2, with D possibly being TRBD1 (5 bases). V lost 1 base to trimming and J lost 1 base, with 22 bases between them. The CDR3 spans 19 residues. The germline V gene has CDR1 MGHRA and CDR2 YSYEKL.

This clonotype was picked up many times. The rearrangement links TRBV7-9 to TRBJ1-5; D is perhaps TRBD1 (6 bases). The CDR3 sequence is 13 residues long. Germline assignment: CDR1 SEHNR and CDR2 FQNEAQ (reference sequence). Trimming stripped 1 base from V and 6 bases from J, with 7 bases between. The CDR3, as DNA: TGTGCCAGCAGCTTAGAGGGGGGTCAGCCCCAGCATTTT. Encoded protein: CASSLEGGQPQHF.

The J gene is TRBJ2-7, the V gene TRBV2; 11 bases map to TRBD1. CDR3 size: 15 residues. Germline V lookup: CDR1 SNHLY, CDR2 FYNNEI. V shed 6 bases and J 4 bases; nucleotides not matched to a gene: 8. The DNA of the CDR3 is TGTGCCAGCAGGGGACCGGGACAGGGGGTTTACGAGCAGTACTTC. Protein sequence: CASRGPGQGVYEQYF.

Many counts were recorded for this clonotype. The chain couples TRBV5-8 to TRBJ1-6; tentatively, D is TRBD1 (5 bases). The CDR3 covers 14 residues. V dropped 3 bases and J dropped 8 bases, with 12 bases sitting between them. Germline V gene lookup returns CDR1 SGHTS and CDR2 YDEGEE. DNA for the CDR3: TGTGCCAGCAGCTCCGAGACAGTGTATTCACCCCTCCACTTT. This codes for CASSSETVYSPLHF.

This clonotype was picked up a small number of times. V is TRBV18 and J is TRBJ2-7; maybe TRBD2 (6 bases). V shed 3 bases and J shed 3 bases, with 9 bases lying between them. Looked up from germline, CDR1 is KGHSH and CDR2 is LQKENI. This CDR3 has 13 residues. The CDR3 sequence: CASSPGRDYEQYF. The CDR3 nucleotides read TGTGCCAGCTCACCCGGGAGAGACTACGAGCAGTACTTC.

This clonotype was seen a handful of times. The gene calls are TRBV7-9 and TRBJ1-4; D is ambiguous. V was clipped by 2 bases and J by 8 bases, with 9 bases between them. The CDR3 is 13 residues long. Germline V gives CDR1 SEHNR, CDR2 FQNEAQ (reference sequence). The CDR3 DNA reads as TGTGCCAGCAGCTTAATCAAAGCGGAAAAACTGTTTTTT. It specifies CASSLIKAEKLFF.

The chain couples TRBV29-1 to TRBJ1-1, with D uncertain. V was trimmed by 6 bases and J by 1 base, leaving 12 bases between them. This CDR3 spans 13 amino acids. Per the germline V gene, CDR1 is SQVTM and CDR2 is ANQGSEA. CDR3 region: CSVEPRRNTEAFF. CDR3 in DNA: TGCAGCGTGGAGCCGAGGAGGAACACTGAAGCTTTCTTT.

The CDR3 coding sequence is TGCGCCAGCAGCAAGGACAGTTATAATGAAAAACTGTTTTTT. Its protein product is CASSKDSYNEKLFF. The rearrangement uses TRBV5-1 and TRBJ1-4; weak D call: TRBD1 (6 bases). Per germline, CDR1 SGHRS and CDR2 YFSETQ. The CDR3 consists of 14 residues. Between the trimmed V and J ends, which lost 4 bases and 4 bases, there was a span of 11 bases.

This clonotype was detected ten times or more. The V and J genes are TRBV19 and TRBJ2-2, with a tentative D call TRBD1 (6 bases). Germline assignment: CDR1 LNHDA and CDR2 SQIVND (reference sequence). This CDR3 is 13 amino acids long. V was cut by 7 bases and J by 5 bases, with 11 bases left in between. The CDR3 loop is CASIRGGTGELFF. For the CDR3, the DNA is TGTGCCAGTATCAGGGGTGGGACCGGGGAGCTGTTTTTT.

The gene calls are TRBV6-2 or TRBV6-3 and TRBJ2-4; D remains unclear. This CDR3 has 18 amino acids. The V gene's germline CDR1 is MNHEY and CDR2 SVGEGT. V gave up 2 bases and J gave up 0 bases, with 17 bases separating them. This chain's CDR3 is CASSYPVQPPLAKNIQYF. DNA of the CDR3: TGTGCCAGCAGTTACCCGGTACAGCCACCGCTAGCCAAAAACATTCAGTACTTC.

There are many counts of this clonotype. The chain uses TRBV7-9 and TRBJ2-1; 11 bases line up with TRBD2. The CDR3 loop spans 18 amino acids. CDR1 and CDR2 (germline): SEHNR, FQNEAQ (reference sequence). With 5 bases clipped from V and 4 bases from J, the junction kept 13 bases outside the gene matches. DNA of the CDR3: TGTGCCAGCAGCGCAAGATCCACTAGCGGGAGTTTTTACAATGAGCAGTTCTTC. As protein: CASSARSTSGSFYNEQFF.

Many counts were recorded for this clonotype. V and J are TRBV11-2 and TRBJ2-5; TRBD1 matches at 7 bases. Germline trimming cut 5 bases from V and 3 bases from J; bases unmatched to any gene: 6. The CDR3 contains 14 residues. Germline V CDR1 and CDR2: SGHAT, FQNNGV. For the CDR3, the DNA is TGTGCCAGCAGCCGGGGACAGCTTAAAGAGACCCAGTACTTC. Protein product: CASSRGQLKETQYF.

In this sample, this clonotype turned up many times. The chain combines TRBV19 with TRBJ1-5; the D gene is possibly TRBD1 (6 bases). V lost 5 bases, J lost 2 bases, and 10 bases lay in between. This CDR3 is 14 amino acids long. Germline V gene sequence: CDR1 LNHDA, CDR2 SQIVND (reference sequence). CDR3 sequence reads: CASSLRQGNQPQHF. CDR3 DNA: TGTGCCAGTAGTCTACGACAGGGCAATCAGCCCCAGCATTTT. The variable domain in full, with the rest retrieved from reference TRBV19 and TRBJ1-5, is DGGITQSPKYLFRKEGQNVTLSCEQNLNHDAMYWYRQDPGQGLRLIYYSQIVNDFQKGDIAEGYSVSREKKESFPLTVTSAQKNPTAFYLCASSLRQGNQPQHFGDGTRLSIL.